Below are 29 T cell receptor beta chains sequenced from a single sample in a study of identical twins. TCRdb re-called the 5' RACE reads with MiXCR, one entry per CDR3 protein. The table shows some 790,000 distinct CDR3 sequences, with around a sixth occurring only once. These same records also appear under a second study, on T cells expressing NK-cell markers.

Input material: PBMCs. These receptors all come from a woman aged 18-29 years in good health.

The chain recombines TRBV20-1 with TRBJ2-7, with D possibly TRBD1 on 6 matching bases. There are 13 residues in the CDR3. V lost 3 bases and J 6 bases, leaving 15 bases between the germline ends. Germline V gene data show CDR1 as DFQATT and CDR2 as SNEGSKA (reference sequence). The CDR3 DNA sequence: TGCAGTGCTAGTGCCCCAGACAGGCTCGAGCAGTACTTC. Amino acids: CSASAPDRLEQYF.

This clonotype came up many times. The chain employs TRBV5-1 and TRBJ2-7; the match to TRBD1 covers 7 bases. The CDR3 has 13 amino acids. Germline loops: CDR1 SGHRS, CDR2 YFSETQ. Trimming removed 4 bases from V and 1 base from J; junction bases left unmatched: 2. The CDR3 spells CASSKDRSYEQYF. CDR3 sequence (DNA): TGCGCCAGCAGCAAGGACAGGTCCTACGAGCAGTACTTC.

This clonotype was seen a handful of times. This chain uses TRBV12-3 or TRBV12-4 with TRBJ1-6; TRBD1 aligns across 8 bases. There are 16 residues in the CDR3. The junction had 11 bases not matched to a gene; V was cut back by 6 bases and J by 7 bases. The CDR3 loop reads CASRPNTGGRNSPLHF. The CDR3 bases are TGTGCCAGCAGGCCCAACACAGGGGGTCGAAATTCACCCCTCCACTTT.

The V and J genes are TRBV7-8 and TRBJ1-4; D is undetermined. Germline lookup yields CDR1 SGHVS and CDR2 FQNEAQ. The CDR3 has 15 amino acids. V lost 0 bases and J 4 bases, leaving 9 bases between the germline ends. The CDR3 region is CASSLAGRGNEKLFF. The CDR3 DNA reads as TGTGCCAGCAGCTTAGCAGGGCGGGGTAATGAAAAACTGTTTTTT. The full variable domain, with the rest looked up from reference TRBV7-8 and TRBJ1-4, is GAGVSQSPRYKVAKRGQDVALRCDPISGHVSLFWYQQALGQGPEFLTYFQNEAQLDKSGLPSDRFFAERPEGSVSTLKIQRTQQEDSAVYLCASSLAGRGNEKLFFGSGTQLSVL.

The chain carries TRBV15 and TRBJ2-1; 12 positions match TRBD2. Germline CDR1 is LNHNV and CDR2 is YYDKDF (reference sequence). The CDR3 is 14 amino acids. With 8 bases clipped from V and 9 bases from J, the junction kept 8 bases outside the gene matches. As DNA, the CDR3 is TGTGCCACCGACCGACTAGCGGGAGTTGGTGAGCAGTTCTTC. Its translation is CATDRLAGVGEQFF.

This clonotype was seen a few times. J is TRBJ1-1 and V is TRBV29-1, with unresolved D. V was clipped by 3 bases and J by 5 bases, with 19 bases between them. Germline loops: CDR1 SQVTM, CDR2 ANQGSEA. The CDR3 contains 15 residues. The chain's CDR3 is CSVDGGGIARTEAFF. The CDR3 DNA reads as TGCAGCGTTGATGGAGGCGGCATAGCAAGGACTGAAGCTTTCTTT.

This chain uses TRBV6-6 with TRBJ2-5; TRBD2 aligns across 8 bases. The germline V gene has CDR1 MNHNY and CDR2 SVGAGI (reference sequence). With 10 bases clipped from V and 5 bases from J, the junction kept 6 bases outside the gene matches. This CDR3 is 12 amino acids long. The DNA for the CDR3 is TGTGCCACCGCGGGGGGCGATGAGACCCAGTACTTC. Translated, it gives CATAGGDETQYF.

The rearrangement links TRBV24-1 to TRBJ2-3; D gene uncertain. V was shortened by 2 bases and J by 6 bases, with 5 bases between the two germline ends. Germline assignment: CDR1 KGHDR and CDR2 SFDVKD. CDR3 size: 12 residues. CDR3 loop: CATSDSLDTQYF. Written as DNA, the CDR3 is TGTGCCACCAGTGATTCCCTGGATACGCAGTATTTT.

This clonotype has at least ten counts. The chain links TRBV9 to TRBJ2-1; D call uncertain. The germline V gene encodes CDR1 SGDLS and CDR2 YYNGEE. There are 13 residues in the CDR3. The germline V and J ends were trimmed by 6 bases and 9 bases, with 16 bases remaining between them. The CDR3 loop is CASTPGVSVEQFF. The CDR3 region has the DNA TGTGCCAGCACCCCCGGCGTCAGTGTTGAGCAGTTCTTC.

Concerning this clonotype: Being one base from a much bigger clone, this may be a read error. The chain links TRBV7-9 to TRBJ2-3; unclear D gene. CDR1 and CDR2 from the germline V gene are SEHNR and FQNEAQ (reference sequence). V was pared by 6 bases and J by 5 bases, with 6 bases between. This CDR3 comprises 11 residues. The CDR3 loop reads CASSNRDTQYF. In DNA, the CDR3 is TGTGCCAGCAGTAACAGAGATACGCAGTATTTT. Combining the CDR3 with reference TRBV7-9 and TRBJ2-3 gives the whole variable domain DTGVSQNPRHKITKRGQNVTFRCDPISEHNRLYWYRQTLGQGPEFLTYFQNEAQLEKSRLLSDRFSAERPKGSFSTLEIQRTEQGDSAMYLCASSNRDTQYFGPGTRLTVL.

This clonotype was picked up a small number of times. This sequence joins TRBV20-1 and TRBJ1-5, with unresolved D. Germline lookup yields CDR1 DFQATT and CDR2 SNEGSKA (reference sequence). V gave up 2 bases and J gave up 1 base, with 6 bases separating them. This CDR3 is 13 amino acids long. The CDR3: CSARKDSNQPQHF. The CDR3 coding sequence is TGCAGTGCTAGAAAAGACAGCAATCAGCCCCAGCATTTT.

V is TRBV9 and J is TRBJ2-7; TRBD2 matches 8 bases. Trimming at V came to 0 bases and at J to 2 bases, leaving 4 bases not matched to a gene. The CDR3 covers 15 residues. Germline loops: CDR1 SGDLS, CDR2 YYNGEE. DNA of the CDR3: TGTGCCAGCAGCGTAGGCGGCGGGGGGACCTACGAGCAGTACTTC. It encodes CASSVGGGGTYEQYF. Combining the CDR3 with reference TRBV9 and TRBJ2-7 gives the whole variable domain DSGVTQTPKHLITATGQRVTLRCSPRSGDLSVYWYQQSLDQGLQFLIQYYNGEERAKGNILERFSAQQFPDLHSELNLSSLELGDSALYFCASSVGGGGTYEQYFGPGTRLTVT.

This chain links TRBV29-1 with TRBJ2-7; no clear D gene. Germline V gene data show CDR1 as SQVTM and CDR2 as ANQGSEA. Trimming left V 4 bases short and J 2 bases short, with 12 bases between. The CDR3 totals 13 residues. The CDR3 region is CSVVGVETYEQYF. The CDR3 DNA reads as TGCAGCGTTGTTGGGGTGGAGACCTACGAGCAGTACTTC.

This rearrangement joins TRBV20-1 to TRBJ2-1; 11 positions agree with TRBD2. Germline values: CDR1 DFQATT, CDR2 SNEGSKA (reference sequence). The CDR3 length is 16 residues. For the CDR3, the DNA is TGCAGCATCTTTAGCGGGGGGGCCTATCACGGCGATGAGCAGTTCTTC. Its protein is CSIFSGGAYHGDEQFF.

This clonotype was detected a few times. The chain carries TRBV10-2 and TRBJ2-7; 9 nucleotides line up with TRBD2. The CDR3 is 16 amino acids. V shed 7 bases and J 4 bases; nucleotides not matched to a gene: 14. Per germline, CDR1 WSHSY and CDR2 SAAADI. For the CDR3, the DNA is TGCGCCAGCATGACCCGGGGTAGCGGGAGTAGATACGAGCAGTACTTC. Translation: CASMTRGSGSRYEQYF.

This clonotype came up many times. The chain uses TRBV6-6 and TRBJ1-6, with 7 bases lining up with TRBD1. CDR3 size: 13 residues. CDR1 is MNHNY, CDR2 SVGAGI, per germline (reference sequence). The J segment lost 10 bases and the V segment lost 5 bases, leaving 5 bases of the junction unmatched. Here the CDR3 reads CASSRQGRSPLHF. In DNA form, the CDR3 reads TGTGCCAGCAGTCGACAGGGAAGGTCACCCCTCCACTTT.

This clonotype was counted between two and nine times. The genes are TRBV6-1 and TRBJ1-5; D not certain. CDR1 MNHNS and CDR2 SASEGT come from the germline V gene. CDR3 length: 14 amino acids. The V gene lost 5 bases and the J gene lost 2 bases, with 10 bases spanning the gap. The CDR3 loop reads CASSPLIGNQPQHF. The DNA of the CDR3 is TGTGCCAGCAGTCCCTTAATTGGCAATCAGCCCCAGCATTTT.

This clonotype occurred a few times. This chain links TRBV5-4 with TRBJ2-1, with 8 positions matching TRBD1. The germline CDR1 and CDR2 sequences are SGHNT and YYREEE (reference sequence). The CDR3 spans 17 residues. V dropped 4 bases and J dropped 6; count of bases not matched to a gene: 15. In DNA, the CDR3 is TGTGCCAGCAGCCTGGCCCCAGGACAGGGCTTGGTCAATGAGCAGTTCTTC. Its translation is CASSLAPGQGLVNEQFF.

The chain recombines TRBV19 with TRBJ2-1, with 9 nucleotides matching TRBD2. The CDR3 covers 16 residues. V gave up 1 base and J gave up 8 bases; unmatched junction bases: 9. Germline CDR1 is LNHDA and CDR2 is SQIVND (reference sequence). The CDR3 coding sequence is TGTGCCAGTAGTATAGGTAGCGGGAGTCCCATCTATGAGCAGTTCTTC. Protein: CASSIGSGSPIYEQFF.

The chain carries TRBV12-3 or TRBV12-4 and TRBJ2-1; no clear D gene. Trimming took 6 bases from V and 10 from J, leaving 10 bases between them. The CDR3 is 11 residues long. CDR3 loop: CASSRFGEQFF. For the CDR3, the DNA is TGTGCCAGCAGCCGCTTTGGGGAGCAGTTCTTC.

This clonotype was detected a few times. This chain links TRBV6-6 with TRBJ2-4; no reliable D call. This CDR3 has 13 residues. Trimming stripped 2 bases from V and 7 bases from J, with 9 bases between. From germline, CDR1 is MNHNY and CDR2 SVGAGI (reference sequence). This CDR3 is CASSYLHANIQYF. The CDR3 DNA sequence: TGTGCCAGCAGTTACCTACACGCGAACATTCAGTACTTC.

The chain employs TRBV5-1 and TRBJ2-6, with 10 bases fitting TRBD1. Germline V gives CDR1 SGHRS, CDR2 YFSETQ. J lost 0 bases, V lost 7 bases, and 1 base had no gene match. The CDR3 spans 15 residues. The CDR3 DNA reads as TGCGCCAGCTGGACAGGGGGCTCTGGGGCCAACGTCCTGACTTTC. This translates into CASWTGGSGANVLTF.

The rearrangement links TRBV5-1 to TRBJ2-3; 8 bases fit TRBD2. Per the germline V gene, CDR1 is SGHRS and CDR2 is YFSETQ. J lost 3 bases, V lost 1 base, and 4 bases had no gene match. The CDR3 totals 15 residues. The CDR3 sequence is CASSLQGLVTDTQYF. The CDR3 DNA sequence: TGCGCCAGCAGCTTGCAGGGACTAGTGACAGATACGCAGTATTTT.

This clonotype was detected a few times. The rearrangement uses TRBV12-5 and TRBJ2-7; D ambiguous. The CDR3 runs 16 residues. The V end was cut by 3 bases, the J end by 0 bases, with 15 bases between. CDR1 and CDR2 (germline): LGHNT, FRNRAP. The CDR3 reads CASGFRQELISYEQYF. The CDR3 DNA reads as TGTGCTAGTGGTTTTCGGCAGGAGTTAATCTCCTACGAGCAGTACTTC.

This clonotype was found a few times. V usage is TRBV9 and J usage is TRBJ2-5, with TRBD2 matching over 11 bases. Germline CDR1 SGDLS, CDR2 YYNGEE. The CDR3 length is 15 residues. V dropped 3 bases and J dropped 3; count of bases not matched to a gene: 4. CDR3 sequence: CASSGSGGAEETQYF. CDR3 bases: TGTGCCAGCAGCGGTAGCGGGGGGGCGGAAGAGACCCAGTACTTC.

The chain links TRBV5-8 to TRBJ2-6; no firm D call. Per germline, CDR1 SGHTS and CDR2 YDEGEE. V lost 5 bases and J lost 4, with 16 bases in between. CDR3 length: 16 amino acids. In DNA, the CDR3 is TGTGCCAGCAGACCCCTATTCCTCTCCGGGGCCAACGTCCTGACTTTC. Translating it yields CASRPLFLSGANVLTF.

This clonotype has more than one count but fewer than ten. The chain joins TRBV18 to TRBJ2-7; D uncertain. This CDR3 is built from 13 residues. Trimming took off 0 bases at V and 5 bases at J, with 8 bases between the two ends. Looked up from germline, CDR1 is KGHSH and CDR2 is LQKENI. CDR3 bases: TGTGCCAGCTCACCACCCATGGTGCACGAGCAGTACTTC. This encodes CASSPPMVHEQYF.

This clonotype was seen a handful of times. The rearrangement uses TRBV10-3 and TRBJ1-1; 8 bases align to TRBD1. Germline CDR1 is ENHRY and CDR2 is SYGVKD. J gave up 5 bases and V 2 bases, and 10 bases lay outside the gene matches. The CDR3 has 16 residues. The CDR3 spells CAISEATGGVGTEAFF. In DNA form, the CDR3 reads TGTGCCATCAGTGAGGCTACAGGGGGAGTGGGGACTGAAGCTTTCTTT.

There are a few counts of this clonotype. The chain links TRBV20-1 to TRBJ2-7, with a weak D call TRBD1 (8 bases). V was trimmed by 5 bases and J by 4 bases, leaving 12 bases between them. The length of the CDR3 is 12 residues. CDR1 is DFQATT and CDR2 is SNEGSKA in the germline V gene (reference sequence). In nucleotides, the CDR3 is TGCAGTGCTCAACAGGGGGGGTACGAGCAGTACTTC. Translation: CSAQQGGYEQYF.